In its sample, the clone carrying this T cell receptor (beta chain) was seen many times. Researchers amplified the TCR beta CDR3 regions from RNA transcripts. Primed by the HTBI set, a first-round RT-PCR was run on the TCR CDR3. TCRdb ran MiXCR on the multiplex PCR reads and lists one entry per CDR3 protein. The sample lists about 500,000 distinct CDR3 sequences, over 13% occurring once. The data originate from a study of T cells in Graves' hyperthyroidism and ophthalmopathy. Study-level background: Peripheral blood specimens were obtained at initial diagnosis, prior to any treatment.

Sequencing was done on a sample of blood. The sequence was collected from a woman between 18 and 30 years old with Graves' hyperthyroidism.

CDR3 sequence: CASSTGVNEQFF. The DNA for the CDR3 is TGTGCCAGCAGTACAGGTGTAAATGAGCAGTTCTTC. The V and J genes are TRBV11-2 and TRBJ2-1, with a weak D call TRBD1 (5 bases). With 6 bases removed from V and 7 bases from J, the gap between germline ends came to 10 bases. The CDR3 spans 12 residues. From germline, CDR1 is SGHAT and CDR2 FQNNGV.